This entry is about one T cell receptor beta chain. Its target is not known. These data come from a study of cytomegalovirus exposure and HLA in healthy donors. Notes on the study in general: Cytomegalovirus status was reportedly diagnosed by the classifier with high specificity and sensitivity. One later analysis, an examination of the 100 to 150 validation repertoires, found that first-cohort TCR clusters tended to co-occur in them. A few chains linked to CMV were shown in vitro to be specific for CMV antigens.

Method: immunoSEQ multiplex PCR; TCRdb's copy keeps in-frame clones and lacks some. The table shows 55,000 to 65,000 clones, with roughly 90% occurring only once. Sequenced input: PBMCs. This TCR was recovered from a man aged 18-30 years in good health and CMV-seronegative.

CDR3 loop: CASSLGSVEVAFPYEQYF. The CDR3 nucleotides read TGTGCCAGCAGCTTAGGCTCGGTTGAGGTAGCTTTCCCCTACGAGCAGTACTTC. The chain combines TRBV11-2 with TRBJ2-7; D call uncertain. Between the trimmed V and J ends, which lost 1 base and 2 bases, there was a span of 21 bases. CDR1 is SGHAT and CDR2 is FQNNGV in the germline V gene. This CDR3 is built from 18 residues. Supplemented by reference TRBV11-2 and TRBJ2-7, the full variable domain reads EAGVAQSPRYKIIEKRQSVAFWCNPISGHATLYWYQQILGQGPKLLIQFQNNGVVDDSQLPKDRFSAERLKGVDSTLKIQPAKLEDSAVYLCASSLGSVEVAFPYEQYFGPGTRLTVT.